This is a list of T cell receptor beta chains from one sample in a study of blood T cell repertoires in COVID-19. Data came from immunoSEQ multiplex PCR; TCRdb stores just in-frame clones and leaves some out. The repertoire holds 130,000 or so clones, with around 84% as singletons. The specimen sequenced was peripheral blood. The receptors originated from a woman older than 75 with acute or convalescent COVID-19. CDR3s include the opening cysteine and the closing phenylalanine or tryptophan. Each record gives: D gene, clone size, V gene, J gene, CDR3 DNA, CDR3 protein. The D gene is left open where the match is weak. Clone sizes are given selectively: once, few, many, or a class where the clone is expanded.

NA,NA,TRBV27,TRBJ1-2,TGTGCCAGCAGTTCCTGGTCAGGCAACTATGGCTACACCTTC,CASSSWSGNYGYTF
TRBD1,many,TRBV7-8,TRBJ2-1,TGTGCCAGCAGCCTATCTCGACAGGGGGTCCACAATGAGCAGTTCTTC,CASSLSRQGVHNEQFF
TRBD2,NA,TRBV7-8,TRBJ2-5,TGTGCCAGCAGCTTCTCCGGGGGGGTGGAGGAGACCCAGTACTTC,CASSFSGGVEETQYF
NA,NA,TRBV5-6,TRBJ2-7,TGTGCCAGCAGCTTGGGGTCGGTCGGGGGTCGCGAGCAGTACTTC,CASSLGSVGGREQYF
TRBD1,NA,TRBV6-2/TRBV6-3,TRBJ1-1,TGTGCCAGCAGTACCCGACAGGGGGCTATGAACACTGAAGCTTTCTTT,CASSTRQGAMNTEAFF
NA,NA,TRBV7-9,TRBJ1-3,TGTGCCAGCAGCTTAGATGCAACAGGAAACACCATATATTTT,CASSLDATGNTIYF
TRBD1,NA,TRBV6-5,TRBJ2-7,TGTGCCAGCAGGCGACCGACAGGGGCCTACGAGCAGTACTTC,CASRRPTGAYEQYF
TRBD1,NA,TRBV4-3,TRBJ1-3,TGCGCCAGCAGCCAAGACCCGGGACAGGGTGTTGGAAACACCATATATTTT,CASSQDPGQGVGNTIYF
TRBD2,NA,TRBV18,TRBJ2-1,TGTGCCAGCTCACCATCCAACCTAGCGGGAGTTCTCAATGAGCAGTTCTTC,CASSPSNLAGVLNEQFF
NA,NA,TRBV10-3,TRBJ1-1,TGTGCCATCAGTGAGTCAAGGGAGGTGAACACTGAAGCTTTCTTT,CAISESREVNTEAFF
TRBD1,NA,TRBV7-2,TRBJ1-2,TGTGCCAGCAGCTTAGTAATCCGGGACAGGGGCGGCTACACCTTC,CASSLVIRDRGGYTF
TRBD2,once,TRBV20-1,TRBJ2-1,TGCAGTGCTAGTAGACTAGCGGGAGGAAAGGTTGAGCAGTTCTTC,CSASRLAGGKVEQFF
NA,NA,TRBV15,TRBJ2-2,TGTGCCACCAGCAGACCCGGGAGCTGGGGGGAGCTGTTTTTT,CATSRPGSWGELFF